Presented here are 18 T cell receptor beta chains from one specimen sequenced in a study of T cell responses to AZD1222 COVID-19 vaccine. Sequenced by immunoSEQ multiplex PCR; TCRdb stores in-frame clones only, minus some. The table has approximately 60,000 clones, about four fifths seen once; the top ten hold 7.3%. The source was peripheral blood, collected on day 0 of AZD1222 vaccination. Receptor source: an adult in good health.

The V call is TRBV5-6, the J call TRBJ1-2; D is unclear. The V gene lost 4 bases and the J gene lost 5 bases, with 18 bases spanning the gap. The CDR3 is 15 residues long. Germline V gene sequence: CDR1 SGHDT, CDR2 YYEEEE. CDR3 DNA: TGTGCCAGCAGCCCCTGGGGTAGGGTCGGGTATGGCTACACCTTC. Protein: CASSPWGRVGYGYTF.

This clone has just one count. The chain uses TRBV4-3 and TRBJ1-2; D gene uncertain. This CDR3 spans 12 amino acids. The germline CDR1 and CDR2 sequences are LGHNA and YSLEER. The ends were cut back, 3 bases at V and 0 bases at J, with 2 bases in the middle. CDR3 loop: CASSQANYGYTF. The CDR3 nucleotides are TGCGCCAGCAGCCAGGCTAACTATGGCTACACCTTC.

This chain connects TRBV9 to TRBJ1-6, with unresolved D. This CDR3 spans 15 amino acids. V lost 4 bases and J 7 bases, leaving 15 bases between the germline ends. Germline CDR1 and CDR2: SGDLS and YYNGEE. The CDR3, as DNA: TGTGCCAGCAGCTCGGCCCCGCGGGAAAATTCACCCCTCCACTTT. It codes for CASSSAPRENSPLHF.

Note on this clone: One junction end disagrees with the germline gene, perhaps due to a read error. J is TRBJ2-7 and V is TRBV2; D perhaps matches TRBD2 (6 bases). Germline loops: CDR1 SNHLY, CDR2 FYNNEI. The CDR3 spans 12 residues. CDR3 coding DNA: TGTGCCACCAGTAGGCGGGGCTACGAGCAGTACTTC. It specifies CATSRRGYEQYF.

This chain uses TRBV4-3 with TRBJ1-1; TRBD1 matches 9 bases. J was trimmed by 5 bases and V by 3 bases; bases with no gene match: 10. CDR1 LGHNA and CDR2 YSLEER come from the germline V gene. The CDR3 is made up of 16 amino acids. This CDR3 reads CASSHTLDRGGTEAFF. The DNA of the CDR3 is TGCGCCAGCAGCCATACCTTGGACAGGGGAGGGACTGAAGCTTTCTTT.

The chain uses TRBV7-8 and TRBJ2-7; D may be TRBD1 (6 bases). The V end was cut by 1 base, the J end by 5 bases, with 6 bases between. The germline gives CDR1 SGHVS, CDR2 FQNEAQ. This CDR3 comprises 12 residues. The CDR3 sequence: CASSLDRDEQYF. The CDR3 bases are TGTGCCAGCAGCTTAGACAGGGACGAGCAGTACTTC.

This chain joins TRBV3-1 (or the pseudogene TRBV3-2) and TRBJ2-7; 10 positions match TRBD2. Trimming removed 1 base from V and 0 bases from J; junction bases left unmatched: 9. The germline gives CDR1 LGHDT, CDR2 YNNKEL (reference sequence). The CDR3 loop spans 18 amino acids. CDR3 sequence reads: CASSQGDLSGGSSYEQYF. The CDR3 nucleotides read TGTGCCAGCAGCCAAGGGGATCTTAGCGGGGGGAGCTCCTACGAGCAGTACTTC.

The rearrangement uses TRBV4-2 and TRBJ2-2; tentative D call: TRBD2 (5 bases). The CDR3 is 13 amino acids. V lost 7 bases to trimming and J lost 1 base, with 7 bases between them. CDR1 LGHNA and CDR2 YNFKEQ come from the germline V gene. The CDR3 loop reads CASNRGNTGELFF. CDR3 nucleotide sequence: TGTGCCAGCAACCGGGGGAACACCGGGGAGCTGTTTTTT.

This clone turned up a few times. This rearrangement joins TRBV29-1 to TRBJ2-7, with TRBD1 identical over 7 bases. CDR1 and CDR2 from the germline V gene are SQVTM and ANQGSEA. The CDR3 length is 13 residues. The junction had 3 bases not matched to a gene; V was cut back by 0 bases and J by 4 bases. The CDR3: CSVEEEQGYEQYF. Here the CDR3 DNA reads TGCAGCGTTGAAGAGGAACAGGGGTACGAGCAGTACTTC.

The chain links TRBV7-8 to TRBJ2-7, with D unclear. V lost 7 bases and J lost 5, with 27 bases in between. The CDR3 loop spans 17 amino acids. CDR1 and CDR2 (germline): SGHVS, FQNEAQ. The CDR3 DNA reads TGTGCCAGCAAGCAGCGAAGAGGAGCCGGACGAAGGGACGAGCAGTACTTC. It specifies CASKQRRGAGRRDEQYF.

This chain connects TRBV6-5 to TRBJ2-7; D is unclear. Germline V CDR1 and CDR2: MNHEY, SVGAGI. This CDR3 has 14 residues. The V gene lost 6 bases and the J gene lost 6 bases, with 18 bases spanning the gap. In DNA form, the CDR3 reads TGTGCCAGCAGCGAGCGACAAAGACGTCTCGAGCAGTACTTC. Protein product: CASSERQRRLEQYF.

The V and J genes are TRBV27 and TRBJ2-6, with TRBD1 identical over 9 bases. The CDR3 is 19 amino acids. CDR1 and CDR2 (germline): MNHEY, SMNVEV (reference sequence). V lost 2 bases to trimming and J lost 1 base; unmatched junction nucleotides: 9. This CDR3 is CASSLRWDREGSGANVLTF. Written as DNA, the CDR3 is TGTGCCAGCAGTTTAAGGTGGGACAGGGAGGGATCTGGGGCCAACGTCCTGACTTTC.

The gene calls are TRBV5-8 and TRBJ1-2; possible D gene TRBD1, 6 bases. Germline-derived CDR1 and CDR2 are SGHTS and YDEGEE. V was clipped by 4 bases and J by 14 bases, with 21 bases between them. This CDR3 is 13 amino acids long. In nucleotides, the CDR3 is TGTGCCAGCAGCGACGGACAGCCCACTCTCAGGACCTTC. This encodes CASSDGQPTLRTF.

V is TRBV2 and J is TRBJ1-5; the D gene is possibly TRBD1 (6 bases). The CDR3 spans 14 residues. In germline, CDR1 is SNHLY, CDR2 FYNNEI. Trimming cost V 9 bases and J 4 bases, with 16 bases left between them. CDR3 coding DNA: TGTGCCAGGGGTTTAGGGGGGCCTAATCAGCCCCAGCATTTT. Translating it yields CARGLGGPNQPQHF. Combining the CDR3 with reference TRBV2 and TRBJ1-5 gives the whole variable domain EPEVTQTPSHQVTQMGQEVILRCVPISNHLYFYWYRQILGQKVEFLVSFYNNEISEKSEIFDDQFSVERPDGSNFTLKIRSTKLEDSAMYFCARGLGGPNQPQHFGDGTRLSIL.

The chain combines TRBV5-1 with TRBJ1-3; 7 positions match TRBD1. The junction had 15 bases not matched to a gene; V was cut back by 3 bases and J by 3 bases. Germline assignment: CDR1 SGHRS and CDR2 YFSETQ. The CDR3 totals 18 residues. The CDR3 here is CASSSRGQPASIGNTIYF. The CDR3 DNA reads TGCGCCAGCAGCTCCCGGGGACAGCCTGCCTCGATTGGAAACACCATATATTTT.

The V and J genes are TRBV7-8 and TRBJ2-7; D possibly matches TRBD1 or TRBD2 (5 bases each). CDR3 size: 16 residues. Germline V gene lookup returns CDR1 SGHVS and CDR2 FQNEAQ. V lost 1 base, J lost 1 base, and 14 bases lay in between. The CDR3 region has the DNA TGTGCCAGCAGCTTAGAGGGACGGCGTGCTTCCTACGAGCAGTACTTC. This sequence encodes CASSLEGRRASYEQYF. Drawing the rest from reference TRBV7-8 and TRBJ2-7, the complete variable domain is GAGVSQSPRYKVAKRGQDVALRCDPISGHVSLFWYQQALGQGPEFLTYFQNEAQLDKSGLPSDRFFAERPEGSVSTLKIQRTQQEDSAVYLCASSLEGRRASYEQYFGPGTRLTVT.

This rearrangement joins TRBV7-9 to TRBJ2-2; no clear D. CDR3 length: 14 residues. Trimming left V 4 bases short and J 4 bases short, with 10 bases between. The V gene's germline CDR1 is SEHNR and CDR2 FQNEAQ (reference sequence). CDR3 coding DNA: TGTGCCAGCAGCTCCCCGATGGGCACCGGGGAGCTGTTTTTT. It is translated as CASSSPMGTGELFF.

This clone came up a few times. J is TRBJ1-2 and V is TRBV2; D unclear. This CDR3 has 14 amino acids. V was cut by 0 bases and J by 7 bases, with 12 bases left in between. Germline V gene lookup returns CDR1 SNHLY and CDR2 FYNNEI. The CDR3 coding sequence is TGTGCCAGCAGTGAAGCAGTCGGGGTGGGTGGCTACACCTTC. It codes for CASSEAVGVGGYTF. Full variable domain (missing parts from reference TRBV2 and TRBJ1-2): EPEVTQTPSHQVTQMGQEVILRCVPISNHLYFYWYRQILGQKVEFLVSFYNNEISEKSEIFDDQFSVERPDGSNFTLKIRSTKLEDSAMYFCASSEAVGVGGYTFGSGTRLTVV.